This is a list of T cell receptor beta chains from one sample in a study of Graves' ophthalmopathy and Graves' hyperthyroidism. TCRdb re-called the multiplex PCR reads through MiXCR, storing one row per CDR3 protein. The table has 600,000 to 700,000 distinct CDR3 sequences, roughly two fifths seen once. Material for sequencing was peripheral blood. These receptors all come from an adult man with Graves' ophthalmopathy. Each CDR3 is given with its conserved first and last residue. The D gene is left open where the match is weak. Clone size, where shown, is once, few, many, or a class for clones that have expanded.

D gene: NA; V gene: TRBV6-5; J gene: TRBJ1-1; clone size: many; CDR3 DNA: TGTGCCAGCCAGGGACAAGAGAACACTGAAGCTTTCTTT; CDR3 protein: CASQGQENTEAFF
D gene: TRBD1; V gene: TRBV15; J gene: TRBJ1-4; clone size: NA; CDR3 DNA: TGTGCCACCAGCAGCGGGGACAGGGTTGGAGAAAAACTGTTTTTT; CDR3 protein: CATSSGDRVGEKLFF
D gene: NA; V gene: TRBV20-1; J gene: TRBJ2-5; clone size: NA; CDR3 DNA: TGCAGTGCTAGAGGACAGAAAGGGGAGACCCAGTACTTC; CDR3 protein: CSARGQKGETQYF
D gene: TRBD2; V gene: TRBV2; J gene: TRBJ2-2; clone size: many; CDR3 DNA: TGTGCCAGCTCGGGACTAGCGGGAACCGGGGAGCTGTTTTTT; CDR3 protein: CASSGLAGTGELFF
D gene: NA; V gene: TRBV10-2; J gene: TRBJ1-5; clone size: NA; CDR3 DNA: TGTGCCAGCAGTTACTCTGGTATCAATCAGCCCCAGCATTTT; CDR3 protein: CASSYSGINQPQHF
D gene: TRBD1; V gene: TRBV7-8; J gene: TRBJ2-5; clone size: NA; CDR3 DNA: TGTGCCAGCAGCCCGCGGTCAGGGGGCGTGGAGACCCAGTACTTC; CDR3 protein: CASSPRSGGVETQYF
D gene: NA; V gene: TRBV9; J gene: TRBJ1-6; clone size: NA; CDR3 DNA: TGTGCCAGCAGCGTCGCGGGAGACAGTTCACCCCTCCACTTT; CDR3 protein: CASSVAGDSSPLHF
D gene: NA; V gene: TRBV9; J gene: TRBJ2-5; clone size: NA; CDR3 DNA: TGTGCCAGCTCAAGAGGTCCGTACCAAGAGACCCAGTACTTC; CDR3 protein: CASSRGPYQETQYF
D gene: TRBD2; V gene: TRBV25-1; J gene: TRBJ2-7; clone size: NA; CDR3 DNA: TGTGCCAGCAGTGCTGGACTAGCGGGCGCTAGGGAGCAGTACTTC; CDR3 protein: CASSAGLAGAREQYF
D gene: NA; V gene: TRBV10-3; J gene: TRBJ2-2; clone size: NA; CDR3 DNA: TGTGCCATCAGTGGGCCGGAGGGGCCTTACACCGGGGAGCTGTTTTTT; CDR3 protein: CAISGPEGPYTGELFF
D gene: NA; V gene: TRBV10-3; J gene: TRBJ2-7; clone size: many; CDR3 DNA: TGTGCCATCAGTGAACGCTTTCTGTACGAGCAGTACTTC; CDR3 protein: CAISERFLYEQYF
D gene: NA; V gene: TRBV5-6; J gene: TRBJ2-6; clone size: many; CDR3 DNA: TGTGCCAGCAGCTTGGTATCCCCTGGGGCCAACGTCCTGACTTTC; CDR3 protein: CASSLVSPGANVLTF
D gene: TRBD1; V gene: TRBV5-1; J gene: TRBJ1-1; clone size: NA; CDR3 DNA: TGCGCCAGCAGCTATAGGACAGGACTTGAAGCTTTCTTT; CDR3 protein: CASSYRTGLEAFF
D gene: NA; V gene: TRBV10-3; J gene: TRBJ1-3; clone size: NA; CDR3 DNA: TGTGCCAGCTTCTCTCGGGCGGATGGAAACACCATATATTTT; CDR3 protein: CASFSRADGNTIYF
D gene: NA; V gene: TRBV12-3/TRBV12-4; J gene: TRBJ1-6; clone size: many; CDR3 DNA: TGTGCCAGCAGTTTATCGGAGGAATCTCCCCTCCACTTT; CDR3 protein: CASSLSEESPLHF
D gene: TRBD2; V gene: TRBV7-9; J gene: TRBJ2-7; clone size: few; CDR3 DNA: TGTGCCAGCAGCCGATTGGACGGCGGGAGCCGCCATGTGGGGGAGCAGTACTTC; CDR3 protein: CASSRLDGGSRHVGEQYF
D gene: TRBD2; V gene: TRBV4-2; J gene: TRBJ2-7; clone size: many; CDR3 DNA: TGTGCCAGCAGCCAAGAGGTAGCGGGAGGCTACGAGCAGTACTTC; CDR3 protein: CASSQEVAGGYEQYF
D gene: NA; V gene: TRBV19; J gene: TRBJ1-1; clone size: many; CDR3 DNA: TGTGCCAGTAGAGACCAGTCAACTGAAGCTTTCTTT; CDR3 protein: CASRDQSTEAFF
D gene: TRBD1; V gene: TRBV11-2; J gene: TRBJ2-5; clone size: NA; CDR3 DNA: TGTGCCAGCAGCCGTGCACAGGGGAACCAAGAGACCCAGTACTTC; CDR3 protein: CASSRAQGNQETQYF
D gene: TRBD1; V gene: TRBV2; J gene: TRBJ1-3; clone size: many; CDR3 DNA: TGTGCCAGCAGTTTGGGACAGCGCGGAAACACCATATATTTT; CDR3 protein: CASSLGQRGNTIYF
D gene: NA; V gene: TRBV5-5; J gene: TRBJ2-5; clone size: many; CDR3 DNA: TGTGCCAGCAGGCGTGGGGAGCAAGAGACCCAGTACTTC; CDR3 protein: CASRRGEQETQYF
D gene: NA; V gene: TRBV9; J gene: TRBJ2-5; clone size: many; CDR3 DNA: TGTGCCAGCAGCGCCGACCCACTGGCGGGCCGCCAAGAGACCCAGTACTTC; CDR3 protein: CASSADPLAGRQETQYF
D gene: TRBD1; V gene: TRBV12-5; J gene: TRBJ1-2; clone size: NA; CDR3 DNA: TGTGCTAGTGGTTTCGGGACAGGGGGTCCTGGCTACACCTTC; CDR3 protein: CASGFGTGGPGYTF
D gene: TRBD2; V gene: TRBV7-9; J gene: TRBJ2-7; clone size: few; CDR3 DNA: TGTGCCAGCAGCTTTAAGACTAGCGGGAGTTTTTCTTACGAGCAGTACTTC; CDR3 protein: CASSFKTSGSFSYEQYF
D gene: NA; V gene: TRBV2; J gene: TRBJ1-1; clone size: many; CDR3 DNA: TGTGCCAGCAGTTTAGGACAACGCACTGAAGCTTTCTTT; CDR3 protein: CASSLGQRTEAFF
D gene: TRBD2; V gene: TRBV9; J gene: TRBJ2-5; clone size: few; CDR3 DNA: TGTGCCAGCAGCGCAGGAACTAGCGGGCTTTCTTTATGGGAGACCCAGTACTTC; CDR3 protein: CASSAGTSGLSLWETQYF
D gene: TRBD1; V gene: TRBV25-1; J gene: TRBJ1-2; clone size: NA; CDR3 DNA: TGTGCCAGCAGTTCGCCCAGGGACAGGGCCTATGGCTACACCTTC; CDR3 protein: CASSSPRDRAYGYTF
D gene: TRBD2; V gene: TRBV7-2; J gene: TRBJ2-7; clone size: many; CDR3 DNA: TGTGCCAGCAGCTTAGTTCGGGGGGGCCCTAACGAGCAGTACTTC; CDR3 protein: CASSLVRGGPNEQYF
D gene: NA; V gene: TRBV10-3; J gene: TRBJ1-5; clone size: NA; CDR3 DNA: TGTGCCAGCAGTTACCAGGGGTATCATCAGCCCCAGCATTTT; CDR3 protein: CASSYQGYHQPQHF
D gene: TRBD1; V gene: TRBV19; J gene: TRBJ1-2; clone size: many; CDR3 DNA: TGTGCCAGTATTGACAGGGAGGTCGACGGCTACACCTTC; CDR3 protein: CASIDREVDGYTF
D gene: NA; V gene: TRBV5-5; J gene: TRBJ1-2; clone size: NA; CDR3 DNA: TGTGCCAGCAGTGAGGGCTTCACTAACTATGGCTACACCTTC; CDR3 protein: CASSEGFTNYGYTF
D gene: NA; V gene: TRBV7-9; J gene: TRBJ1-2; clone size: many; CDR3 DNA: TGTGCCAGCAGCTTAGCCTCTTCTAACTATGGCTACACCTTC; CDR3 protein: CASSLASSNYGYTF
D gene: TRBD1; V gene: TRBV24-1; J gene: TRBJ2-7; clone size: many; CDR3 DNA: TGTGCCACCAGTGATGTCGGGACAGGGGGCTCCTACGAGCAGTACTTC; CDR3 protein: CATSDVGTGGSYEQYF
D gene: NA; V gene: TRBV10-3; J gene: TRBJ1-3; clone size: once; CDR3 DNA: TGTGCCATCAGTGACAGTCTTGGACACTCTGGAAACACCATATATTTT; CDR3 protein: CAISDSLGHSGNTIYF
D gene: TRBD1; V gene: TRBV29-1; J gene: TRBJ1-4; clone size: once; CDR3 DNA: TGCAGCGTTGATGCAAGCGGGGACAGGGTTAATGAAAAACTGTTTTTT; CDR3 protein: CSVDASGDRVNEKLFF
D gene: TRBD1; V gene: TRBV7-9; J gene: TRBJ1-4; clone size: NA; CDR3 DNA: TGTGCCATCGGGACAGGGGTTCTTGGTGGAAATGAAAAACTGTTTTTT; CDR3 protein: CAIGTGVLGGNEKLFF
D gene: TRBD1; V gene: TRBV7-2; J gene: TRBJ2-7; clone size: NA; CDR3 DNA: TGTGCCTGGAGTGTCCGGACAGGGGGCGTTCGGCAGTACTTC; CDR3 protein: CAWSVRTGGVRQYF
D gene: NA; V gene: TRBV29-1; J gene: TRBJ2-5; clone size: many; CDR3 DNA: TGCAGCGTGGTCAGGGTGGACCAAGAGACCCAGTACTTC; CDR3 protein: CSVVRVDQETQYF
D gene: NA; V gene: TRBV10-3; J gene: TRBJ1-4; clone size: NA; CDR3 DNA: TGTGCCATCAGTGAGGAGGGGACGACTAATGAAAAACTGTTTTTT; CDR3 protein: CAISEEGTTNEKLFF
D gene: TRBD1; V gene: TRBV2; J gene: TRBJ2-7; clone size: many; CDR3 DNA: TGTGCCAGCATCAGAAACCAGGGGGACGAGCAGTACTTC; CDR3 protein: CASIRNQGDEQYF
D gene: TRBD2; V gene: TRBV10-3; J gene: TRBJ2-7; clone size: NA; CDR3 DNA: TGTGCCATCAGTGAAACGGGACTAGCGGGTGGTCCCTACGAGCAGTACTTC; CDR3 protein: CAISETGLAGGPYEQYF